The 3 T cell receptor beta chains below all came from one sample that was sequenced in a study of blood T cell repertoires in COVID-19 (dated by TCRdb to 2019 to 2021). Receptor amplification or capture employed the immunoSEQ multiplex PCR assay. TCRdb obtained this table from immuneACCESS and retained in-frame rearrangements with V and J assigned. These tables miss some clones; where compared with another copy, unresolved V genes account for less than half of the shortfall, and the remainder is unexplained. This sample gives 200,000 to 300,000 clones in total; 88% of them show up just once. 2% to 2.5% of the sample is held by the ten biggest clonotypes. The sample consisted of PBMCs or T cells enriched from blood (not recorded which). The source of these receptors is a woman in her 40s with acute COVID-19.

The rearrangement uses TRBV7-9 and TRBJ2-3, with 10 bases that match TRBD1. The germline V gene encodes CDR1 SEHNR and CDR2 FQNEAQ (reference sequence). V shed 4 bases and J 5 bases; nucleotides not matched to a gene: 3. CDR3 length equals 14 residues. CDR3 in DNA: TGTGCCAGCAGCTCTCGGACAGGGGGAGATACGCAGTATTTT. It specifies CASSSRTGGDTQYF.

The V call is TRBV5-8, the J call TRBJ1-5; 11 bases align to TRBD1. Germline lookup yields CDR1 SGHTS and CDR2 YDEGEE. V shed 3 bases and J 5 bases; nucleotides not matched to a gene: 7. This CDR3 is 16 amino acids long. CDR3 amino acids: CASSWGDRGSDQPQHF. As DNA, the CDR3 is TGTGCCAGCAGCTGGGGGGACAGGGGGAGCGATCAGCCCCAGCATTTT.

The chain employs TRBV5-4 and TRBJ2-4; TRBD2 matches 9 bases. Looked up from germline, CDR1 is SGHNT and CDR2 is YYREEE (reference sequence). J lost 1 base, V lost 4 bases, and 6 bases had no gene match. The CDR3 contains 16 residues. The CDR3, as DNA: TGTGCCAGCAGCCCCGCGGGGGGGTCGGCCAAAAACATTCAGTACTTC. Translating gives CASSPAGGSAKNIQYF.